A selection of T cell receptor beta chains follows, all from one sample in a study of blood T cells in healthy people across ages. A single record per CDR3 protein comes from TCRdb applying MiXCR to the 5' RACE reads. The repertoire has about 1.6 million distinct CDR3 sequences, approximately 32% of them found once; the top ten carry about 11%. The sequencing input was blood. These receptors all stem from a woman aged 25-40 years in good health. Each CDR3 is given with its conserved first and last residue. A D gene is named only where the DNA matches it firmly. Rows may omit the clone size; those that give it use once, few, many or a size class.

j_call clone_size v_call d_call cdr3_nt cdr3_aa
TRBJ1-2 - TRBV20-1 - TGCAGTGGCACATTTTATGGCTACACCTTC CSGTFYGYTF
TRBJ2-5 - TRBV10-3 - TGTGCCATCAGTGAGTCAGGGGTGGAGACCCAGTACTTC CAISESGVETQYF
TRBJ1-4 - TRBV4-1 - TGCGCCAGCAGCCACGACTGGGGGGAAAAACTGTTTTTT CASSHDWGEKLFF
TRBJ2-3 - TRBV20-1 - TGCAGTGCTTTACAGCGTCAGGGCTCAGATACGCAGTATTTT CSALQRQGSDTQYF
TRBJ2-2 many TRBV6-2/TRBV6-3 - TGTGCCAGTCGGGACGGGGAGCTGTTTTTT CASRDGELFF
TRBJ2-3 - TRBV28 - TGTGCCAGCCGCCACCCCCCGGATACGCAGTATTTT CASRHPPDTQYF
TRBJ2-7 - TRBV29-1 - TGCAGCGTTGTCAGCGTTAACTACGAGCAGTACTTC CSVVSVNYEQYF
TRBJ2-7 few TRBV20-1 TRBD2 TGCAGTGCTGGACTAGCGGGAATTAGGGAGCAGTACTTC CSAGLAGIREQYF
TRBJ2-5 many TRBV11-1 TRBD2 TGTGCCAGCAGCCCCGGACTAGCGGCGGAGAGCGAGACCCAGTACTTC CASSPGLAAESETQYF
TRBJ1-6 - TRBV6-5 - TGTGCCAGCAGTTCCCGTGGGGGTCCCCCCCTCCACTTT CASSSRGGPPLHF
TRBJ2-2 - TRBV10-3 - TGTGCCATCAGAGAAGCGAACGGAGCGAACACCGGGGAGCTGTTTTTT CAIREANGANTGELFF
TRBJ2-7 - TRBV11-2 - TGTGCCAGCAGCTTACAGATCGGGTCCTACGAGCAGTACTTC CASSLQIGSYEQYF
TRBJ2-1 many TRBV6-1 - TGTGCCTCATCCGAGAGCTCCTACAATGAGCAGTTCTTC CASSESSYNEQFF
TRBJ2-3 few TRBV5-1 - TGCGCCAGCAGCTTAATGATGGGTGTCACAGATACGCAGTATTTT CASSLMMGVTDTQYF
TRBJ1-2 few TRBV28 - TGTGCCAGCAGCCCAAAGGGTTACTATGGCTACACCTTC CASSPKGYYGYTF
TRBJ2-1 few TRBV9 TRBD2 TGTGCCAGCAGCGCGACGGGACTAGCGGGGGACAGCTCCTACAATGAGCAGTTCTTC CASSATGLAGDSSYNEQFF
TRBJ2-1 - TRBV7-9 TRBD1 TGTGCCAGCAGCTCTCTAATACCGGGACAGGGAAAGAATGAGCAGTTCTTC CASSSLIPGQGKNEQFF
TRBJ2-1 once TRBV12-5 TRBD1 TGTGCTAGTGGTTTGTCAGGGGGAGATGAGCAGTTCTTC CASGLSGGDEQFF
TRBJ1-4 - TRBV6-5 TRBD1 TGTGCCAGCAGTGACCCGGGACAGGGGAATGAAAAACTGTTTTTT CASSDPGQGNEKLFF
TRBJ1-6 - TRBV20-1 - TGCAGTGCTAGATCACAGCCAGGGAGGAATTCACCCCTCCACTTT CSARSQPGRNSPLHF
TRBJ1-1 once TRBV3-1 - TGTGCCAGCAGCCAAGCGTCAGGGGTGACTGAAGCTTTCTTT CASSQASGVTEAFF
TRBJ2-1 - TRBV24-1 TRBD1 TGTGCCACCAGTGACTTGACAGGGTACAATGAGCAGTTCTTC CATSDLTGYNEQFF
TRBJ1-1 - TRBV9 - TGTGCCAGCAGCGCGACCTCATTGAACACTGAAGCTTTCTTT CASSATSLNTEAFF
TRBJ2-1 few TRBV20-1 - TGCAGTGCTAGCGGTAACACGGGGGGCCGGTCCTACAATGAGCAGTTCTTC CSASGNTGGRSYNEQFF
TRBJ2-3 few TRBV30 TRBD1 TGTGCCTATCGACTCCGGGACAGGGTGTCAGATACGCAGTATTTT CAYRLRDRVSDTQYF
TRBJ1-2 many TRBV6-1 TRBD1 TGTGCCAGCAGTGAAGGCTCATGGGTTTCACTCCGGACAGGCTATGGCTACACCTTC CASSEGSWVSLRTGYGYTF
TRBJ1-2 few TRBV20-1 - TGCAGTGCTAGAGATTATAGCGCTACTAACTATGGCTACACCTTC CSARDYSATNYGYTF
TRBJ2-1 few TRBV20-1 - TGCAGTGCTCTTATCCGGGATGAGCAGTTCTTC CSALIRDEQFF
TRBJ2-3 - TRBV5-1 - TGCGCCAGCACGGTTACCACTAGCACAGATACGCAGTATTTT CASTVTTSTDTQYF
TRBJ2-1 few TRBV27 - TGTGCCAGCAGCGGGAGATACAACAATGAGCAGTTCTTC CASSGRYNNEQFF
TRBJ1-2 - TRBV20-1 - TGCAGTGCTAGAGATCCGAGGACAGAACTCTATGGCTACACCTTC CSARDPRTELYGYTF
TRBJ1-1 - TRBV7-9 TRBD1 TGTGCCAGCAGCACCGGACAGGAAAACACTGAAGCTTTCTTT CASSTGQENTEAFF